Included here is one TCR beta chain sequence, with context. Antigen: not known. Using immunoSEQ multiplex PCR, the repertoire was profiled, and TCRdb retains in-frame clones only, with some absent. The sample lists 20,000 to 30,000 clones, over 80% seen once, with roughly 1.1% in the top ten. This CDR3 spans 15 amino acids. The V gene's germline CDR1 is MNHEY and CDR2 SVGAGI. V was pared by 0 bases and J by 8 bases, with 13 bases between. The data stem from a study of graft-versus-host responses after intestinal transplantation. The study's findings and limits: Recipient bone marrow held GvH clones, some seen earlier in ileum or blood. Peak GvH clone levels in circulation were associated with early post-transplant HvG declines.

This specimen consisted of PBMCs, obtained 28 days after intestinal transplant. V is TRBV6-5 and J is TRBJ2-2; D may correspond to TRBD1 or TRBD2 (5 bases each). The receptor was derived from a human patient who received an intestinal transplant, so some T cells may come from the graft donor. CDR3 bases: TGTGCCAGCAGTTACTCGAGTGAGGGACGGGGGGAGCTGTTTTTT. Translated: CASSYSSEGRGELFF.